What follows are 28 T cell receptor beta chains derived from one specimen sequenced in a study of shared clonotypes between healthy human individuals. The method was immunoSEQ multiplex PCR; TCRdb's version includes in-frame clones alone and lacks a portion of them. Among about 2.3 million clones listed, less than 95% were seen once. The sample was naive CD4+ T cells from PBMCs. As for subset: CD45RA+ positively selected. These receptors were obtained from a man between 18 and 35 years old in good health. Some clones in this sample may be carry-over from other donors' samples.

This clone was found once. The chain joins TRBV9 to TRBJ2-1; 10 nucleotides align to TRBD2. The CDR3 is 16 residues long. The trim removed 4 bases at V and 3 bases at J, leaving 7 bases unmatched. Looked up from germline, CDR1 is SGDLS and CDR2 is YYNGEE. CDR3 residues: CASSYRTSGLYNEQFF. DNA of the CDR3: TGTGCCAGCAGCTACCGGACTAGCGGACTCTACAATGAGCAGTTCTTC.

The J gene is TRBJ2-7, the V gene TRBV5-4; 8 nucleotides agree with TRBD2. There are 15 residues in the CDR3. V shed 2 bases and J 4 bases; nucleotides not matched to a gene: 8. Germline loops: CDR1 SGHNT, CDR2 YYREEE (reference sequence). This CDR3 reads CASSFGLAGTYEQYF. CDR3 sequence (DNA): TGTGCCAGCAGCTTTGGCCTAGCGGGTACATACGAGCAGTACTTC. The full variable domain, completed using reference TRBV5-4 and TRBJ2-7, is ETGVTQSPTHLIKTRGQQVTLRCSSQSGHNTVSWYQQALGQGPQFIFQYYREEENGRGNFPPRFSGLQFPNYSSELNVNALELDDSALYLCASSFGLAGTYEQYFGPGTRLTVT.

About this clone: Additional DNA sequences in this sample encode the identical CDR3. V and J are TRBV7-2 and TRBJ2-7; 13 nucleotides align to TRBD2. The V segment lost 5 bases and the J segment 4 bases; nucleotides outside the gene matches: 5. Germline loops: CDR1 SGHTA, CDR2 FQGNSA. There are 15 residues in the CDR3. The chain's CDR3 is CASSLGTSGMYEQYF. CDR3 sequence (DNA): TGTGCCAGCAGCCTCGGGACTAGCGGGATGTACGAGCAGTACTTC.

This clone was seen more than once but under ten times. This sample includes further DNA sequences coding for the same CDR3. The chain links TRBV18 to TRBJ1-1; the D is unclear. The ends were cut back, 2 bases at V and 1 base at J, with 2 bases in the middle. CDR1 and CDR2 from the germline V gene are KGHSH and LQKENI. The CDR3 contains 12 residues. In nucleotides, the CDR3 is TGTGCCAGCTCACCAGGGAACACTGAAGCTTTCTTT. Its protein product is CASSPGNTEAFF.

This clone has only one observation. The chain combines TRBV15 with TRBJ2-1; D gene unclear. The germline gives CDR1 LNHNV, CDR2 YYDKDF (reference sequence). V lost 3 bases to trimming and J lost 0 bases, with 6 bases between them. The CDR3 consists of 14 residues. The CDR3 sequence: CATSSPGSYNEQFF. The CDR3, as DNA: TGTGCCACCAGCAGCCCGGGCTCCTACAATGAGCAGTTCTTC.

The chain combines TRBV7-3 with TRBJ1-1; unclear D gene. V dropped 2 bases and J dropped 8 bases, with 12 bases sitting between them. The CDR3 spans 13 residues. Germline CDR1 reads SGHTA; CDR2 reads FQGTGA. DNA for the CDR3: TGTGCCAGCAGCTTAGGATATAGCCGCGAAGCTTTCTTT. Translating gives CASSLGYSREAFF.

The chain joins TRBV6-1 to TRBJ2-7; D is possibly TRBD1 (9 bases). V was clipped by 8 bases and J by 7 bases, with 21 bases between them. The CDR3 runs to 14 residues. Germline values: CDR1 MNHNS, CDR2 SASEGT. CDR3: CASREGGTGREQYF. For the CDR3, the DNA is TGTGCCAGCCGGGAGGGAGGGACAGGGAGAGAGCAGTACTTC.

For the CDR3, the DNA is TGCAGTGTGCCCGATTACTATGGCTACACCTTC. Amino acids: CSVPDYYGYTF. The V gene is TRBV20-1, the J gene TRBJ1-2; the D is unclear. With 7 bases removed from V and 3 bases from J, the gap between germline ends came to 9 bases. Germline V gives CDR1 DFQATT, CDR2 SNEGSKA (reference sequence). The CDR3 length is 11 residues.

Remarks on this clone: At the DNA level, this CDR3 is encoded by other sequences in the same sample as well. The chain recombines TRBV7-6 with TRBJ1-5; D gene ambiguous. The V gene lost 5 bases and the J gene lost 1 base, with 6 bases spanning the gap. The CDR3 sequence is 13 residues long. From germline, CDR1 is SGHVS and CDR2 FNYEAQ. CDR3 residues: CASSLDSNQPQHF. In nucleotides, the CDR3 is TGTGCCAGCAGCCTAGACAGCAATCAGCCCCAGCATTTT.

The chain has TRBV4-1 and TRBJ1-1; D is possibly TRBD1 (6 bases). V shed 0 bases and J shed 11 bases, with 13 bases lying between them. Germline-derived CDR1 and CDR2 are MGHRA and YSYEKL. CDR3 length: 13 residues. DNA of the CDR3: TGCGCCAGCAGCCAAGACCCTGACAGGAAGGCTTTCTTT. Protein: CASSQDPDRKAFF.

This chain connects TRBV9 to TRBJ2-2; D perhaps matches TRBD2 (6 bases). Between the trimmed V and J ends, which lost 0 bases and 6 bases, there was a span of 18 bases. The CDR3 runs 17 residues. From germline, CDR1 is SGDLS and CDR2 YYNGEE. DNA of the CDR3: TGTGCCAGCAGCGTAGGTCCAGCGGGCCGGGTTTCCGGGGAGCTGTTTTTT. It yields the protein CASSVGPAGRVSGELFF.

The rearrangement uses TRBV14 and TRBJ1-1; TRBD1 might be the D (5 bases). This CDR3 is built from 13 residues. Germline V gene data show CDR1 as SGHDN and CDR2 as FVKESK. V was pared by 4 bases and J by 5 bases, with 11 bases between. CDR3 region: CASSPGGRTEAFF. Written as DNA, the CDR3 is TGTGCCAGCAGCCCCGGGGGACGGACTGAAGCTTTCTTT.

A word on this clone: Other DNA variants within this sample encode the same CDR3. The chain uses TRBV11-1 and TRBJ2-7, with D perhaps given as TRBD1 or TRBD2 (5 bases each). The length of the CDR3 is 14 residues. From germline, CDR1 is SGHAT and CDR2 FQDESV (reference sequence). V lost 1 base to trimming and J lost 1 base, with 8 bases between them. Written as DNA, the CDR3 is TGTGCCAGCAGCTTAGGGGGGTCTTCCTACGAGCAGTACTTC. It specifies CASSLGGSSYEQYF.

V gene TRBV10-3 combines with J gene TRBJ2-1; a weak D match, TRBD2 (6 bases). Trimming left V 9 bases short and J 8 bases short, with 23 bases between. Germline V gene sequence: CDR1 ENHRY, CDR2 SYGVKD. There are 15 residues in the CDR3. Written as DNA, the CDR3 is TGTGCCATACAAGGGGTTGGGACTCCGGGGGATGAGCAGTTCTTC. This translates into CAIQGVGTPGDEQFF.

CDR3 in amino acids: CASSYPGRVEQYF. For the CDR3, the DNA is TGTGCCAGCAGTTACCCTGGGAGGGTCGAGCAGTACTTC. This rearrangement joins TRBV6-5 to TRBJ2-7; 7 bases match TRBD2. CDR1 is MNHEY, CDR2 SVGAGI, per germline. Trimming removed 2 bases from V and 6 bases from J; junction bases left unmatched: 4. The CDR3 runs 13 residues.

The rearrangement links TRBV5-5 to TRBJ1-4; the D is unclear. Trimming pared 5 bases from V and 5 bases from J, leaving 19 bases between. Germline V gene data show CDR1 as SGHKS and CDR2 as YYEKEE (reference sequence). The CDR3 loop spans 16 amino acids. CDR3 bases: TGTGCCAGCAGTCCTCAGGCAGGTCTGAGAAATGAAAAACTGTTTTTT. This codes for CASSPQAGLRNEKLFF.

The gene calls are TRBV5-1 and TRBJ2-5; a possible D gene is TRBD1 (6 bases). Between the trimmed V and J ends, which lost 2 bases and 2 bases, there was a span of 16 bases. CDR3 size: 16 residues. Germline-derived CDR1 and CDR2 are SGHRS and YFSETQ. The CDR3 DNA follows: TGCGCCAGCAGCTTTTTTGGCAGGGGAGAGCAAGAGACCCAGTACTTC. Protein: CASSFFGRGEQETQYF.

This clone was seen at least ten times. The sample has other DNA sequences that encode this CDR3 too. The chain employs TRBV10-3 and TRBJ1-2; maybe TRBD1 (6 bases). V was clipped by 3 bases and J by 8 bases, with 10 bases between them. The CDR3 runs 12 residues. Germline lookup yields CDR1 ENHRY and CDR2 SYGVKD. CDR3 nucleotide sequence: TGTGCCATCAGTGAACAGGGTAGGGGCTACACCTTC. Translation: CAISEQGRGYTF.

The CDR3 sequence is CAPRAGHTDTQYF. DNA for the CDR3: TGTGCCCCCCGTGCGGGCCACACAGATACGCAGTATTTT. The rearrangement joins TRBV30 to TRBJ2-3, with TRBD2 as a possible D gene (5 bases). The CDR3 is made up of 13 amino acids. Germline assignment: CDR1 GTSNPN and CDR2 SVGIG (reference sequence). V was clipped by 8 bases and J by 2 bases, with 14 bases between them. Full variable domain (missing parts from reference TRBV30 and TRBJ2-3): SQTIHQWPATLVQPVGSPLSLECTVEGTSNPNLYWYRQAAGRGLQLLFYSVGIGQISSEVPQNLSASRPQDRQFILSSKKLLLSDSGFYLCAPRAGHTDTQYFGPGTRLTVL.

This clone was observed once. The chain employs TRBV2 and TRBJ1-6; unclear D gene. Germline V gives CDR1 SNHLY, CDR2 FYNNEI. This CDR3 has 13 amino acids. The V end was cut by 7 bases, the J end by 10 bases, with 14 bases between. This CDR3 reads CASTEEPWSPLHF. CDR3 sequence (DNA): TGTGCCAGCACCGAGGAACCGTGGTCACCCCTCCACTTT.

The rearrangement uses TRBV11-2 and TRBJ2-2, with TRBD2 as a possible D gene (6 bases). The CDR3 is 16 residues long. The V end lost 5 bases, the J end lost 3 bases, and 16 bases lay between the germline ends. CDR1 SGHAT and CDR2 FQNNGV come from the germline V gene. The CDR3 bases are TGTGCCAGCAGCACCTTGCGGGGCGGAGACACCGGGGAGCTGTTTTTT. It translates to CASSTLRGGDTGELFF.

The J gene is TRBJ1-2, the V gene TRBV7-9; possible D gene TRBD1, 5 bases. V lost 7 bases and J 7 bases, leaving 22 bases between the germline ends. This CDR3 has 15 amino acids. CDR1 is SEHNR and CDR2 is FQNEAQ in the germline V gene (reference sequence). The CDR3 reads CASTAYDSPGSGYTF. CDR3 coding DNA: TGTGCCAGCACCGCTTACGACAGCCCGGGTAGTGGCTACACCTTC.

The chain couples TRBV30 to TRBJ1-4; D gene uncertain. The germline V and J ends were trimmed by 7 bases and 8 bases, with 17 bases remaining between them. This CDR3 comprises 13 residues. Germline CDR1 reads GTSNPN; CDR2 reads SVGIG (reference sequence). CDR3 coding DNA: TGTGCCTCCGACAAGGTCGGTACGGAAAAACTGTTTTTT. It codes for CASDKVGTEKLFF.

The V and J genes are TRBV30 and TRBJ1-1, with 7 bases fitting TRBD1. The CDR3 extends over 15 amino acids. Germline V lookup: CDR1 GTSNPN, CDR2 SVGIG (reference sequence). The ends lost 7 bases at V and 0 bases at J; junction bases unmatched: 11. The DNA of the CDR3 is TGTGCCTATGACAGGGCGGCGGGGGTGAACACTGAAGCTTTCTTT. Its protein is CAYDRAAGVNTEAFF.

The rearrangement joins TRBV25-1 to TRBJ1-3, with D perhaps TRBD1 (5 bases). Germline lookup yields CDR1 MGHDK and CDR2 SYGVNS. This CDR3 has 15 amino acids. Trimming shortened V by 2 bases and J by 0 bases, and 8 bases separated the two germline ends. CDR3 region: CASSEQGTSGNTIYF. The DNA for the CDR3 is TGTGCCAGCAGTGAACAGGGCACCTCTGGAAACACCATATATTTT.

The genes are TRBV10-3 and TRBJ2-1, with TRBD2 identical over 7 bases. Germline lookup yields CDR1 ENHRY and CDR2 SYGVKD. The CDR3 extends over 16 amino acids. Trimming removed 2 bases from V and 0 bases from J; junction bases left unmatched: 4. CDR3: CAISEERGSSYNEQFF. The CDR3 nucleotides are TGTGCCATCAGTGAGGAGCGCGGGAGCTCCTACAATGAGCAGTTCTTC.

The DNA for the CDR3 is TGTGCCAGCAGCTTAAGGGCACCGGGACTAGTATATTTCGAGCAGTACTTC. Translated, it gives CASSLRAPGLVYFEQYF. V is TRBV7-2 and J is TRBJ2-7, with 8 bases aligning to TRBD2. Germline lookup yields CDR1 SGHTA and CDR2 FQGNSA. The CDR3 sequence is 17 residues long. Germline trimming cut 2 bases from V and 6 bases from J; bases unmatched to any gene: 15.

The chain recombines TRBV12-5 with TRBJ2-5; the D call may be TRBD1 or TRBD2 (5 bases each). The CDR3 runs to 17 residues. Germline V lookup: CDR1 LGHNT, CDR2 FRNRAP. The ends were cut back, 2 bases at V and 2 bases at J, with 18 bases in the middle. CDR3 DNA: TGTGCTAGTGGTTTGTGGGGCCGGGGAGATGGGCAAGAGACCCAGTACTTC. It encodes CASGLWGRGDGQETQYF. The full variable domain, with the rest looked up from reference TRBV12-5 and TRBJ2-5, is DARVTQTPRHKVTEMGQEVTMRCQPILGHNTVFWYRQTMMQGLELLAYFRNRAPLDDSGMPKDRFSAEMPDATLATLKIQPSEPRDSAVYFCASGLWGRGDGQETQYFGPGTRLLVL.